The TCR beta chain under discussion was sequenced for a study of cytomegalovirus exposure and HLA in healthy donors. Study results and caveats: 87-base-pair reads could not separate some V segments, including TRBV6-2 and TRBV6-3. Sequencing artifact likely explains a cluster of highly shared sequence variants.

Of note for this clone: Its target is not known.

PCR amplification relied on 60 Vbeta primers (plus 13 Jbeta primers). Profiling relied on immunoSEQ multiplex PCR, and the TCRdb table lists in-frame clones only, not all of them. The repertoire holds roughly 160,000 clones, with 70% to 80% as singletons. With 2 bases clipped from V and 1 base from J, the junction kept 2 bases outside the gene matches. CDR1 MNHNS and CDR2 SASEGT come from the germline V gene. The CDR3 extends over 15 amino acids. The source material was PBMCs. The chain couples TRBV6-1 to TRBJ2-7, with TRBD2 matching over 10 bases. The receptor's source is a man aged 35-49 years in good health and CMV-seronegative. CDR3 sequence (DNA): TGTGCCAGCAGTGAACGGACTAGCGGTTCCTACGAGCAGTACTTC. It codes for CASSERTSGSYEQYF.